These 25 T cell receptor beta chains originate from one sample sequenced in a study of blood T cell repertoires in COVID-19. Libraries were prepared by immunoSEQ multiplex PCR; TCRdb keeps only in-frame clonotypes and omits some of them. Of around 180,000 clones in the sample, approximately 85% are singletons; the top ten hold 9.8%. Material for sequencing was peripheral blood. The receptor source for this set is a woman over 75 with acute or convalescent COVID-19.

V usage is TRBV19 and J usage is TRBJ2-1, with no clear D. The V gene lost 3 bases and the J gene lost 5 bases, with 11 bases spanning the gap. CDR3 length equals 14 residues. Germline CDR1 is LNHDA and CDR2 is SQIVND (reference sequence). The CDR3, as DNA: TGTGCCAGTAGTATGATGCACTTAAACAATGAGCAGTTCTTC. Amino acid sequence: CASSMMHLNNEQFF. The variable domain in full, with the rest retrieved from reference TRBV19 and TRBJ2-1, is DGGITQSPKYLFRKEGQNVTLSCEQNLNHDAMYWYRQDPGQGLRLIYYSQIVNDFQKGDIAEGYSVSREKKESFPLTVTSAQKNPTAFYLCASSMMHLNNEQFFGPGTRLTVL.

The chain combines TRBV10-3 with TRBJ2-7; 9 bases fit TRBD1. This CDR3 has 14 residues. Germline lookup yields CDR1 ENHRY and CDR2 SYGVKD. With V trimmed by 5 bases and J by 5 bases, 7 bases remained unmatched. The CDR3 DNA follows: TGTGCCATCAGTTCTTACAGGGGGCGCAACGAGCAGTACTTC. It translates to CAISSYRGRNEQYF.

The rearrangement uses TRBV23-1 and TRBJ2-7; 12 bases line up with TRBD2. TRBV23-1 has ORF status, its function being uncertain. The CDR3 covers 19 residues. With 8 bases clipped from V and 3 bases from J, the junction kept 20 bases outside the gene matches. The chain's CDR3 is CASPQPGRTSGGQDYEQYF. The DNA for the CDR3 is TGCGCCAGCCCCCAACCGGGGAGAACTAGCGGGGGGCAAGACTACGAGCAGTACTTC.

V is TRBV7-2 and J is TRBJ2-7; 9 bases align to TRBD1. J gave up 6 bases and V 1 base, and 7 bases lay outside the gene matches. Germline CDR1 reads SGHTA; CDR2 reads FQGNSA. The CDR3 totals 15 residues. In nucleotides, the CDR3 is TGTGCCAGCAGCTTAGTGGGACAGGGTTTTCCCGAGCAGTACTTC. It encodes CASSLVGQGFPEQYF.

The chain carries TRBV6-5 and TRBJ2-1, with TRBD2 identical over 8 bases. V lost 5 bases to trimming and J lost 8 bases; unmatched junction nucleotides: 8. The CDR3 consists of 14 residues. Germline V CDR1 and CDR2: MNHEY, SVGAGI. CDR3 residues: CASSPPGGPYEQFF. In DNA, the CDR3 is TGTGCCAGCAGTCCCCCGGGGGGGCCTTATGAGCAGTTCTTC.

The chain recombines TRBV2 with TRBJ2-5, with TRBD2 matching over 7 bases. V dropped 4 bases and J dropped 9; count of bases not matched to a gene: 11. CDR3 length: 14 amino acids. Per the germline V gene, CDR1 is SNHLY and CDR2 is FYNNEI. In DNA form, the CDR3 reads TGTGCCAGCAGTGGAGGAGCGGGGCCCAGGGCCCAGTACTTC. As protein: CASSGGAGPRAQYF.

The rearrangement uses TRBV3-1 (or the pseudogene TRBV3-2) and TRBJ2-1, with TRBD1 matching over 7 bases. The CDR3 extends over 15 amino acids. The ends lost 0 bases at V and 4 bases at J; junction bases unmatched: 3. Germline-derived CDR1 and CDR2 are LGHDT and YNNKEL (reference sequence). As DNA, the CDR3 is TGTGCCAGCAGCCAAGATCGACAGGGATACAATGAGCAGTTCTTC. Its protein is CASSQDRQGYNEQFF.

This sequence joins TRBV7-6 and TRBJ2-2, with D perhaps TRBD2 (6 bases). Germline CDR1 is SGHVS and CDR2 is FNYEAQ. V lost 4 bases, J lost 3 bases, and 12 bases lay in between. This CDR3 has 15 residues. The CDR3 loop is CASSSRDSYTGELFF. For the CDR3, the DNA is TGTGCCAGCAGCTCCCGGGACTCCTACACCGGGGAGCTGTTTTTT.

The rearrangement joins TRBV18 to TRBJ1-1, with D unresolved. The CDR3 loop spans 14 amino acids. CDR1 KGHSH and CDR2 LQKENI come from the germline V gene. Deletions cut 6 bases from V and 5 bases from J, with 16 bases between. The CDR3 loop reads CASSSNPRRTEAFF. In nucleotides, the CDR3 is TGTGCCAGCTCGTCTAACCCCCGGAGGACTGAAGCTTTCTTT.

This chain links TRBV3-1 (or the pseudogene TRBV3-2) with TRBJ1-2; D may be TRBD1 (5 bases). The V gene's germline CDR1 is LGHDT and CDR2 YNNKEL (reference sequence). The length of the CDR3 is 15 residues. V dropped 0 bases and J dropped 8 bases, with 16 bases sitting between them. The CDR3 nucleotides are TGTGCCAGCAGCCAAGATCAGGACATTCGGAAAGGCTACACCTTC. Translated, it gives CASSQDQDIRKGYTF.

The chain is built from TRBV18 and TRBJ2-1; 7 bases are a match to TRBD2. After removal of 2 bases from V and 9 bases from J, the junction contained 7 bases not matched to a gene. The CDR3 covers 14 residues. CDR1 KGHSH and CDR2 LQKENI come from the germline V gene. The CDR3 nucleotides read TGTGCCAGCTCACCATCCGAGCGGGGCGGTGAGCAGTTCTTC. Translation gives CASSPSERGGEQFF.

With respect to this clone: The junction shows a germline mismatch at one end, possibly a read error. In nucleotides, the CDR3 is TGTGCCAGCAGTGTACTAGCGGGGGTCACCCGGGAGCTGTTTTTT. This translates into CASSVLAGVTRELFF. V is TRBV25-1 and J is TRBJ2-2; 11 nucleotides line up with TRBD2. This CDR3 has 15 amino acids. The germline V gene has CDR1 MGHDK and CDR2 SYGVNS.

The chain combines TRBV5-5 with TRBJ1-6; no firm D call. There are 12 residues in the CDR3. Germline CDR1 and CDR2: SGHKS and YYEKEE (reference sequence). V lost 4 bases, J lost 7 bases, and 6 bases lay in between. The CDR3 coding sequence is TGTGCCAGCAGCCTACAGAATTCACCCCTCCACTTT. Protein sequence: CASSLQNSPLHF.

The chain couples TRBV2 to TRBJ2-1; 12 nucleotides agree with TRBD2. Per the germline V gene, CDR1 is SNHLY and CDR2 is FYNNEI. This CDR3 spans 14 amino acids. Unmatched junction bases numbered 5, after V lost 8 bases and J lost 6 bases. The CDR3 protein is CASGLTSGSNEQFF. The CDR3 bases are TGTGCCAGCGGCTTGACTAGCGGGAGCAATGAGCAGTTCTTC.

Written as DNA, the CDR3 is TGTGCCTGGAGTGCCTCGACACGATCCTACGAGCAGTACTTC. Amino acids: CAWSASTRSYEQYF. The gene calls are TRBV30 and TRBJ2-7; D gene unclear. CDR3 length equals 14 residues. Germline loops: CDR1 GTSNPN, CDR2 SVGIG (reference sequence). V lost 1 base and J lost 1, with 11 bases in between.

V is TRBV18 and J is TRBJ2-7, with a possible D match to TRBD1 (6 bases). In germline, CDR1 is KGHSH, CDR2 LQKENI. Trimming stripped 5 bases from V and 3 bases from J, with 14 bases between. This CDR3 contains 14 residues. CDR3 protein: CASSSGQIVYEQYF. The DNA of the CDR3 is TGTGCCAGCTCATCTGGACAGATAGTCTACGAGCAGTACTTC.

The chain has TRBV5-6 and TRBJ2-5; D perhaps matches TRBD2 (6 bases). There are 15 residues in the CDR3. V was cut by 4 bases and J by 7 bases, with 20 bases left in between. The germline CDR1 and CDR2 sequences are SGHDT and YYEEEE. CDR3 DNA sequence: TGTGCCAGCAGCAACCGGGACTGGGACCGAGGGACCCAGTACTTC. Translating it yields CASSNRDWDRGTQYF. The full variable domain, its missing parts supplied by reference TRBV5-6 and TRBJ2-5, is DAGVTQSPTHLIKTRGQQVTLRCSPKSGHDTVSWYQQALGQGPQFIFQYYEEEERQRGNFPDRFSGHQFPNYSSELNVNALLLGDSALYLCASSNRDWDRGTQYFGPGTRLLVL.

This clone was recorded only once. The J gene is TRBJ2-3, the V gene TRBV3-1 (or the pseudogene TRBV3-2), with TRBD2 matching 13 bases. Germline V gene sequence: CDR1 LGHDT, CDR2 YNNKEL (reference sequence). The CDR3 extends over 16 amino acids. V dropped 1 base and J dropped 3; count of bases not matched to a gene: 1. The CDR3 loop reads CASSQVGLAGTDTQYF. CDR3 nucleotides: TGTGCCAGCAGCCAAGTGGGACTAGCGGGGACAGATACGCAGTATTTT.

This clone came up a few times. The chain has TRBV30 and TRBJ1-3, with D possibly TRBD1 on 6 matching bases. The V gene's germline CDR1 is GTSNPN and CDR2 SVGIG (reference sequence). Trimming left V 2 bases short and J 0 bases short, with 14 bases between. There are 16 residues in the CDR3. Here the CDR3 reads CAWSPGALSSGNTIYF. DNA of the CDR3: TGTGCCTGGAGTCCAGGGGCCCTAAGCTCTGGAAACACCATATATTTT.

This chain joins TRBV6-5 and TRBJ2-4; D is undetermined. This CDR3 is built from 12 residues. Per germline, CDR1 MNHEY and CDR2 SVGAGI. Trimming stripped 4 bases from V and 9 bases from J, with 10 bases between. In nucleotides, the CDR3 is TGTGCCAGCAGTTCTACTACGGGCATTCAGTACTTC. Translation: CASSSTTGIQYF.

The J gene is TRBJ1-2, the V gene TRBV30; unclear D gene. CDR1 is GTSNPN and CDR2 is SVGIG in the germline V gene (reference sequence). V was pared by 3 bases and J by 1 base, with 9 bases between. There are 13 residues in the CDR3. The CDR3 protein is CAWRVTGNYGYTF. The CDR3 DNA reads TGTGCCTGGAGGGTGACGGGTAACTATGGCTACACCTTC.

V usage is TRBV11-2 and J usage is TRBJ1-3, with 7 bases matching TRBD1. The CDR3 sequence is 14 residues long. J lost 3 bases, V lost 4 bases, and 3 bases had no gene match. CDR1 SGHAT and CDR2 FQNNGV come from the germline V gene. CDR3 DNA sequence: TGTGCCAGCAGCTCGGACAGGCATGGAAACACCATATATTTT. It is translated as CASSSDRHGNTIYF.

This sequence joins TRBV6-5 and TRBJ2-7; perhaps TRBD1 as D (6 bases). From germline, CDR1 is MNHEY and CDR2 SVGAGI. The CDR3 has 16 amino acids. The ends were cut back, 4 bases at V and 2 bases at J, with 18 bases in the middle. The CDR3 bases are TGTGCCAGCAGTTCCCCAAGGCAGGGGAACACCTACGAGCAGTACTTC. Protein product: CASSSPRQGNTYEQYF.

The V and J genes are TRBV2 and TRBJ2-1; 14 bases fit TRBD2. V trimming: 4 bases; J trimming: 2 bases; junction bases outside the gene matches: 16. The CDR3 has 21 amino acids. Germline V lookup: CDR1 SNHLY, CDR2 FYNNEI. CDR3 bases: TGTGCCAGCAGTGGGGAGGCCCCGGGACTAGCGGGAGAGGGCGCCTACAATGAGCAGTTCTTC. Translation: CASSGEAPGLAGEGAYNEQFF.

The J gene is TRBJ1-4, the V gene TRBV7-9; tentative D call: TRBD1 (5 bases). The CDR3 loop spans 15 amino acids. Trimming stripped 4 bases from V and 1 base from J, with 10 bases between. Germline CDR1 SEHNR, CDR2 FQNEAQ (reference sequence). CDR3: CASSSTQGTNEKLFF. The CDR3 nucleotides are TGTGCCAGCAGCTCGACGCAGGGAACTAATGAAAAACTGTTTTTT.